Presented here are 19 T cell receptor beta chains from one specimen sequenced in a study of blood T cell repertoires in COVID-19. Only in-frame clones appear in the TCRdb table, and some are missing; sequencing was by immunoSEQ multiplex PCR. The sample has a few hundred thousand clones; 75% to 90% are singletons. The material sequenced was peripheral blood. The receptors originated from a human donor in a cohort sampled during active COVID-19.

The CDR3 here is CASSLVGSGEETQYF. The CDR3 DNA reads as TGCGCCAGCAGCTTGGTCGGTAGCGGGGAAGAGACCCAGTACTTC. This chain connects TRBV5-1 to TRBJ2-5; TRBD2 matches at 8 bases. The germline V gene encodes CDR1 SGHRS and CDR2 YFSETQ. The CDR3 loop spans 15 amino acids. V was pared by 0 bases and J by 3 bases, with 4 bases of the junction left unmatched.

J is TRBJ1-5 and V is TRBV5-1, with TRBD1 matching 7 bases. Germline values: CDR1 SGHRS, CDR2 YFSETQ. Trimming took 0 bases from V and 3 from J; bases not matched to a gene: 3. This CDR3 contains 15 residues. The CDR3 loop reads CASSLGGTVNQPQHF. The DNA for the CDR3 is TGCGCCAGCAGCTTGGGGGGGACAGTCAATCAGCCCCAGCATTTT.

This chain links TRBV20-1 with TRBJ1-2; D gene uncertain. V lost 1 base and J lost 13, with 13 bases in between. Germline V gives CDR1 DFQATT, CDR2 SNEGSKA (reference sequence). The CDR3 is 11 amino acids. The CDR3 spells CSARGTVPATF. CDR3 DNA: TGCAGTGCTAGAGGGACTGTACCCGCCACCTTC.

This clone was counted a single time. The genes are TRBV6-5 and TRBJ1-1; D is unclear. This CDR3 is built from 16 residues. V was clipped by 3 bases and J by 0 bases, with 14 bases between them. Germline V gene sequence: CDR1 MNHEY, CDR2 SVGAGI. For the CDR3, the DNA is TGTGCCAGCAGTTATGGGTGGTCCAGGATGAACACTGAAGCTTTCTTT. It specifies CASSYGWSRMNTEAFF.

The table lists this clone with a few counts. Other DNA sequences in this specimen translate into the identical CDR3. The chain links TRBV7-2 to TRBJ1-5; tentatively, D is TRBD1 (6 bases). Trimming took off 1 base at V and 2 bases at J, with 9 bases between the two ends. CDR3 length: 15 amino acids. Germline V lookup: CDR1 SGHTA, CDR2 FQGNSA. The CDR3 spells CASSLDAGGNQPQHF. In DNA, the CDR3 is TGTGCCAGCAGCTTAGACGCAGGGGGCAATCAGCCCCAGCATTTT.

Here the CDR3 reads CASSLAVGAGLYEQYF. Written as DNA, the CDR3 is TGCGCCAGCAGCTTGGCCGTTGGCGCAGGGCTTTACGAGCAGTACTTC. The rearrangement links TRBV5-1 to TRBJ2-7; possible D gene TRBD1, 5 bases. CDR1 SGHRS and CDR2 YFSETQ come from the germline V gene. The CDR3 loop spans 16 amino acids. V was pared by 0 bases and J by 4 bases, with 17 bases between.

The chain uses TRBV21-1 and TRBJ1-2; the table assigns TRBD1, which was not confirmed against the DNA. TRBV21-1 is reported as a pseudogene. The CDR3 is made up of 18 amino acids. Written as DNA, the CDR3 is TGTGCCAGCAGCCACCCCACGGGCAGGGGTCCCAATTACTATGGCTACACCTTC. Its translation: CASSHPTGRGPNYYGYTF.

The rearrangement links TRBV19 to TRBJ1-5, with 9 bases aligning to TRBD1. The germline V gene encodes CDR1 LNHDA and CDR2 SQIVND (reference sequence). V dropped 2 bases and J dropped 3; count of bases not matched to a gene: 2. There are 15 residues in the CDR3. The CDR3 coding sequence is TGTGCCAGTAGTATACGGACAGGGGCCAATCAGCCCCAGCATTTT. Protein product: CASSIRTGANQPQHF. Supplemented by reference TRBV19 and TRBJ1-5, the full variable domain reads DGGITQSPKYLFRKEGQNVTLSCEQNLNHDAMYWYRQDPGQGLRLIYYSQIVNDFQKGDIAEGYSVSREKKESFPLTVTSAQKNPTAFYLCASSIRTGANQPQHFGDGTRLSIL.

This chain's CDR3 is CASSKGTGGNQPQHF. The CDR3 DNA reads TGTGCCAGCAGTAAGGGAACAGGGGGCAATCAGCCCCAGCATTTT. V is TRBV27 and J is TRBJ1-5; 7 nucleotides match TRBD1. Germline values: CDR1 MNHEY, CDR2 SMNVEV (reference sequence). This CDR3 has 15 amino acids. V dropped 5 bases and J dropped 2; count of bases not matched to a gene: 6.

CDR3 in DNA: TGTGCCAGCAGCGACCAGACAGCGGAAGCTTTCTTT. Residues: CASSDQTAEAFF. This chain links TRBV7-9 with TRBJ1-1; possibly TRBD1 for D (5 bases). The CDR3 extends over 12 amino acids. Per germline, CDR1 SEHNR and CDR2 FQNEAQ (reference sequence). V lost 5 bases and J lost 8, with 12 bases in between.

The genes are TRBV6-5 and TRBJ1-6; 8 positions match TRBD1. This CDR3 has 14 amino acids. The germline CDR1 and CDR2 sequences are MNHEY and SVGAGI. V was clipped by 6 bases and J by 8 bases; unmatched bases: 6. The CDR3 reads CASSLGQGYSPLHF. DNA of the CDR3: TGTGCCAGCAGCCTCGGACAGGGATATTCACCCCTCCACTTT.

The chain combines TRBV29-1 with TRBJ2-7; tentative D call: TRBD2 (5 bases). V was shortened by 4 bases and J by 2 bases, with 9 bases between the two germline ends. CDR3 length: 12 residues. CDR1 is SQVTM and CDR2 is ANQGSEA in the germline V gene. The CDR3 is CSVVRGTYEQYF. The CDR3 nucleotides are TGCAGCGTTGTCCGGGGAACCTACGAGCAGTACTTC.

CDR3: CARSAEKLFF. DNA of the CDR3: TGTGCCAGAAGCGCGGAAAAACTGTTTTTT. The chain couples TRBV5-3 to TRBJ1-4; D remains ambiguous. TRBV5-3 is treated as an ORF (open reading frame) with a function not yet certain. CDR3 length equals 10 residues. V was pared by 4 bases and J by 8 bases, with 3 bases between.

The CDR3 here is CASSLNRGRAYEQYF. The CDR3 coding sequence is TGCGCCAGCAGCTTGAACCGGGGGAGGGCCTACGAGCAGTACTTC. This rearrangement joins TRBV5-1 to TRBJ2-7; the match to TRBD2 covers 7 bases. The CDR3 loop spans 15 amino acids. V was clipped by 1 base and J by 2 bases; unmatched bases: 6. CDR1 and CDR2 from the germline V gene are SGHRS and YFSETQ.

In DNA form, the CDR3 reads TGTGCCAGCAGCCAGGGACAGGTGTTGGTCGGGGAGCTGTTTTTT. Its translation: CASSQGQVLVGELFF. The chain links TRBV5-8 to TRBJ2-2, with 8 bases that match TRBD1. Trimming at V came to 4 bases and at J to 7 bases, leaving 9 bases not matched to a gene. CDR3 size: 15 residues. Germline V gene lookup returns CDR1 SGHTS and CDR2 YDEGEE.

V and J are TRBV15 and TRBJ2-7; D not certain. V shed 1 base and J shed 2 bases, with 9 bases lying between them. Germline CDR1 reads LNHNV; CDR2 reads YYDKDF (reference sequence). This CDR3 has 14 amino acids. CDR3 region: CATSRARGAYEQYF. DNA for the CDR3: TGTGCCACCAGCAGAGCGAGAGGAGCCTACGAGCAGTACTTC. The variable domain in full, completed from reference TRBV15 and TRBJ2-7, reads DAMVIQNPRYQVTQFGKPVTLSCSQTLNHNVMYWYQQKSSQAPKLLFHYYDKDFNNEADTPDNFQSRRPNTSFCFLDIRSPGLGDTAMYLCATSRARGAYEQYFGPGTRLTVT.

The chain recombines TRBV4-3 with TRBJ1-2, with 9 positions matching TRBD1. This CDR3 spans 14 amino acids. V dropped 4 bases and J dropped 6; count of bases not matched to a gene: 6. Germline V gene data show CDR1 as LGHNA and CDR2 as YSLEER. The CDR3: CASSRSDRGNGYTF. In nucleotides, the CDR3 is TGCGCCAGCAGCCGATCCGACAGGGGGAATGGCTACACCTTC.

The chain joins TRBV9 to TRBJ1-1; 7 positions agree with TRBD1. CDR1 and CDR2 (germline): SGDLS, YYNGEE. V shed 0 bases and J 0 bases; nucleotides not matched to a gene: 5. The CDR3 runs to 16 residues. The CDR3 is CASSVAGTAMNTEAFF. In nucleotides, the CDR3 is TGTGCCAGCAGCGTAGCCGGGACAGCCATGAACACTGAAGCTTTCTTT.

The rearrangement joins TRBV3-1 (or the pseudogene TRBV3-2) to TRBJ1-2; D ambiguous. The germline V gene has CDR1 LGHDT and CDR2 YNNKEL (reference sequence). There are 14 residues in the CDR3. Trimming removed 1 base at V and 6 bases at J, with 12 bases between. The chain's CDR3 is CASSQGGIGNGYTF. DNA of the CDR3: TGTGCCAGCAGCCAAGGAGGAATCGGGAATGGCTACACCTTC.